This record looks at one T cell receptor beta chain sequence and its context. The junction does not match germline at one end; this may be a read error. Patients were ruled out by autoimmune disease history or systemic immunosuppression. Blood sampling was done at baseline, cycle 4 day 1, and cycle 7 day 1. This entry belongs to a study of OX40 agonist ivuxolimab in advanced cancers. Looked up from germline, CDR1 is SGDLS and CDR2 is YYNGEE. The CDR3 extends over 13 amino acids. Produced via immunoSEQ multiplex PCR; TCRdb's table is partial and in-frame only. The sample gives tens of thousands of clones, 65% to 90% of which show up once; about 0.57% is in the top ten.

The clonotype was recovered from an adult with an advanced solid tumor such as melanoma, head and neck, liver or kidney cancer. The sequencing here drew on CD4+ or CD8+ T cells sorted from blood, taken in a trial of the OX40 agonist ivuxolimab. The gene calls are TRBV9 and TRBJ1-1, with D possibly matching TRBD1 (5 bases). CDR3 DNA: TGTGCCGGCAGCGTAACGGGGGTTACTGAAGCTTTCTTT. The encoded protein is CAGSVTGVTEAFF.